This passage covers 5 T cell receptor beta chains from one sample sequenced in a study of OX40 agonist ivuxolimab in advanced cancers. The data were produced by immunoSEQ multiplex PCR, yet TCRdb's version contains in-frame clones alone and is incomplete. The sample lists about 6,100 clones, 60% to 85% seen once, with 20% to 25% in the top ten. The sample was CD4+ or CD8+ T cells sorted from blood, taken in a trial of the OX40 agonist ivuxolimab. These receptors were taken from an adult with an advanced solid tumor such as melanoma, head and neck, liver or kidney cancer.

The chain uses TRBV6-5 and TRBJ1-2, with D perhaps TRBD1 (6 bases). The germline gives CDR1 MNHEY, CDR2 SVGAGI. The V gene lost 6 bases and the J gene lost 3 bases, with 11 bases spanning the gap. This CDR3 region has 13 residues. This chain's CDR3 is CASSSQGYYGYTF. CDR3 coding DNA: TGTGCCAGCAGCTCACAGGGCTACTATGGCTACACCTTC.

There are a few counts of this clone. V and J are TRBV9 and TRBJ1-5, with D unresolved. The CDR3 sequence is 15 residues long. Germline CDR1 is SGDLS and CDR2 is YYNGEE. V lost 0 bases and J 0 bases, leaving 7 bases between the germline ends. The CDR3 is CASSVGGNSNQPQHF. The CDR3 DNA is TGTGCCAGCAGCGTAGGGGGTAATAGCAATCAGCCCCAGCATTTT.

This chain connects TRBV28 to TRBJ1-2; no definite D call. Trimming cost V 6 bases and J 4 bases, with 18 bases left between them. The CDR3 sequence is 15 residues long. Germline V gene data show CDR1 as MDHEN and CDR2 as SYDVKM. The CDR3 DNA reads TGTGCCAGCAGCCCTATTCTCGGACGGGGCTATGGCTACACCTTC. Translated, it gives CASSPILGRGYGYTF.

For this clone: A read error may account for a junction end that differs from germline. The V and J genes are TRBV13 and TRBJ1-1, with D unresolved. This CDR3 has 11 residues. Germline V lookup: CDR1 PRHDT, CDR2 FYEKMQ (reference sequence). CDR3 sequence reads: CASSLNHEASF. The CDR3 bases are TGTGCCAGCAGCTTAAATCATGAAGCTTCCTTT.

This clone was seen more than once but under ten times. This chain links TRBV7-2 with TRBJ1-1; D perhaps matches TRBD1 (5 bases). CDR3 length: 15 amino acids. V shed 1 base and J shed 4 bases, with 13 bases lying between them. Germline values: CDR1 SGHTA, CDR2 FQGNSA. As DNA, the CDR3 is TGTGCCAGCAGCTTAGAAATCGGGGCCACCACTGAAGCTTTCTTT. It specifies CASSLEIGATTEAFF.